The 5 T cell receptor beta chains in this list originate from one sample, sequenced in a study of T cell responses to AZD1222 COVID-19 vaccine. Libraries were prepared by immunoSEQ multiplex PCR; TCRdb keeps only in-frame clonotypes and omits some of them. The sample consists of nearly 95,000 clones, 90% of them appearing once. This material consisted of peripheral blood, taken on day 0 of AZD1222 vaccination. Source of these receptors: an adult in good health.

V is TRBV3-1 (or the pseudogene TRBV3-2) and J is TRBJ2-3; the D gene is possibly TRBD1 (5 bases). Germline loops: CDR1 LGHDT, CDR2 YNNKEL (reference sequence). The V gene lost 6 bases and the J gene lost 0 bases, with 7 bases spanning the gap. The CDR3 has 13 amino acids. The CDR3 DNA reads TGTGCCAGCAGTAGACAGAGCACAGATACGCAGTATTTT. It specifies CASSRQSTDTQYF.

The gene calls are TRBV19 and TRBJ1-2, with a possible D match to TRBD1 (6 bases). The CDR3 covers 15 residues. Trimming left V 2 bases short and J 4 bases short, with 14 bases between. Per germline, CDR1 LNHDA and CDR2 SQIVND (reference sequence). DNA for the CDR3: TGTGCCAGTAGTATACCCGGGAGAGGGGGCTATGGCTACACCTTC. Its translation is CASSIPGRGGYGYTF.

The rearrangement joins TRBV30 to TRBJ1-3; unclear D gene. The CDR3 runs 12 residues. Germline V gene lookup returns CDR1 GTSNPN and CDR2 SVGIG (reference sequence). V was clipped by 0 bases and J by 1 base, with 1 base between them. The CDR3 bases are TGTGCCTGGAGTGTGTCTGGAAACACCATATATTTT. It translates to CAWSVSGNTIYF.

The V call is TRBV6-5, the J call TRBJ2-1; the D is unclear. Trimming shortened V by 8 bases and J by 0 bases, and 11 bases separated the two germline ends. The CDR3 has 14 amino acids. Germline loops: CDR1 MNHEY, CDR2 SVGAGI. In nucleotides, the CDR3 is TGTGCCAGCCGAGTGGGCCCCTCCTACAATGAGCAGTTCTTC. Amino acid sequence: CASRVGPSYNEQFF.

This rearrangement joins TRBV5-1 to TRBJ1-2, with TRBD1 identical over 8 bases. J was trimmed by 4 bases and V by 1 base; bases with no gene match: 6. CDR3 length equals 15 residues. Looked up from germline, CDR1 is SGHRS and CDR2 is YFSETQ. The CDR3 DNA follows: TGCGCCAGCAGCTTGAGGCCCGGACAGGGCTATGGCTACACCTTC. Amino acids: CASSLRPGQGYGYTF. Complete variable domain (other parts from reference TRBV5-1 and TRBJ1-2): KAGVTQTPRYLIKTRGQQVTLSCSPISGHRSVSWYQQTPGQGLQFLFEYFSETQRNKGNFPGRFSGRQFSNSRSEMNVSTLELGDSALYLCASSLRPGQGYGYTFGSGTRLTVV.